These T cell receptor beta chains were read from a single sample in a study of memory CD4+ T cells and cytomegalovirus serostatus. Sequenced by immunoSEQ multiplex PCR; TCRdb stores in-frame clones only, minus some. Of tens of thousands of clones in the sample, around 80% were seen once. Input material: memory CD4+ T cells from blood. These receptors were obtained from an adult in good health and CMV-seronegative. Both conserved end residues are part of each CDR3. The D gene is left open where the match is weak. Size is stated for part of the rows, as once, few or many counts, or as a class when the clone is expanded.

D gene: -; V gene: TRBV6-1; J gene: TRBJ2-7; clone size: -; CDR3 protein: CASNAAGLREQYF; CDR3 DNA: TGTGCCAGCAACGCCGCCGGACTGAGGGAGCAGTACTTC
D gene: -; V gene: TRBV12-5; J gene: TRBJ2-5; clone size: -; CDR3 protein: CASGLVLETQYF; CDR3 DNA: TGTGCTAGTGGTTTGGTACTAGAGACCCAGTACTTC
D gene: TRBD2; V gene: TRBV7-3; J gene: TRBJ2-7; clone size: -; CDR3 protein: CASSLKALLAGFEQYF; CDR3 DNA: TGTGCCAGCAGCTTAAAGGCCCTACTAGCGGGGTTCGAGCAGTACTTC
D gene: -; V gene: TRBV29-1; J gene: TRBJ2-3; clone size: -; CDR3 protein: CSTRRDTQYF; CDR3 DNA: TGCAGCACCAGAAGAGATACGCAGTATTTT
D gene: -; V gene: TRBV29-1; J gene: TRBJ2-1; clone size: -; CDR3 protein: CSVEGGGSDEQFF; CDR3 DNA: TGCAGCGTTGAAGGAGGAGGTTCCGATGAGCAGTTCTTC
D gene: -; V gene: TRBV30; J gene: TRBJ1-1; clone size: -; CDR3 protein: CAWSVPYQEQGNTEAFF; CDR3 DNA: TGTGCCTGGAGTGTACCCTACCAGGAACAGGGGAACACTGAAGCTTTCTTT
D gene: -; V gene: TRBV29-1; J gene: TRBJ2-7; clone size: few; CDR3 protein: CSVGRGSNHEQYF; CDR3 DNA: TGCAGCGTTGGCAGGGGATCGAACCACGAGCAGTACTTC
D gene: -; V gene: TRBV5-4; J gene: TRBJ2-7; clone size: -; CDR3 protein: CASSIGTYEQYF; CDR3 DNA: TGTGCCAGCAGCATTGGAACCTACGAGCAGTACTTC
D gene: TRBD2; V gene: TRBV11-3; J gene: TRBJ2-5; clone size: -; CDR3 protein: CASSLGGLVKETQYF; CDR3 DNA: TGTGCCAGCAGCTTAGGGGGACTAGTGAAAGAGACCCAGTACTTC
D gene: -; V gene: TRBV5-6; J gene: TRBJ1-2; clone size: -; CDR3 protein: CASGRGPLYGYTF; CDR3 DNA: TGTGCCAGCGGCAGGGGCCCTCTCTATGGCTACACCTTC
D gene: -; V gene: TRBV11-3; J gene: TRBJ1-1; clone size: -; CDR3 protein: CASSLEGNTEAFF; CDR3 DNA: TGTGCCAGCAGCTTAGAGGGGAACACTGAAGCTTTCTTT
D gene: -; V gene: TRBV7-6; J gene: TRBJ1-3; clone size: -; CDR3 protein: CASSPSISGNTIYF; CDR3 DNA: TGTGCCAGCAGCCCCTCGATCTCTGGAAACACCATATATTTT
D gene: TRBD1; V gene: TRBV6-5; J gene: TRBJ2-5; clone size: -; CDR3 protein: CASRRTGGAQETQYF; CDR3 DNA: TGTGCCAGCAGACGGACAGGGGGGGCTCAAGAGACCCAGTACTTC
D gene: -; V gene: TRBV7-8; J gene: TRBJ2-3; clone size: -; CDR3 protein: CASSLAGHGSSTDTQYF; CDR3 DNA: TGTGCCAGCAGCTTAGCGGGCCACGGCTCTAGCACAGATACGCAGTATTTT